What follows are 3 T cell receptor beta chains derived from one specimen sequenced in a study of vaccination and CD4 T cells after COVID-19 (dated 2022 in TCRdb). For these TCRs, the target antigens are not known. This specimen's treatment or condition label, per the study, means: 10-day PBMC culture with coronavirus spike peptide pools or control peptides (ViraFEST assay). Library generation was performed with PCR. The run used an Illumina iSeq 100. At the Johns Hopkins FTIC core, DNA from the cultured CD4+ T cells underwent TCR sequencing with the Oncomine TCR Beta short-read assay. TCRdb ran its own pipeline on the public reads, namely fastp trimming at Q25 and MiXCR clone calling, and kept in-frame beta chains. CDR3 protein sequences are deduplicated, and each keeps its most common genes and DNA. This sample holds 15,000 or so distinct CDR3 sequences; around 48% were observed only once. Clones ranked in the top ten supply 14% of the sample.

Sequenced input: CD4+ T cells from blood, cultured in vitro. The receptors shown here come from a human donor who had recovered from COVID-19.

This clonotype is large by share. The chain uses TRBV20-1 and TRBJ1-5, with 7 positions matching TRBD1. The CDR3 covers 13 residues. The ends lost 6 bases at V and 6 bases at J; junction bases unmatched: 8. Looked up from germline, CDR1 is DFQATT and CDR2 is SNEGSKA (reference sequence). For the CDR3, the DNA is TGCAGTGCGGAACAGGGGCTAAGTCAGCCCCAGCATTTT. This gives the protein CSAEQGLSQPQHF.

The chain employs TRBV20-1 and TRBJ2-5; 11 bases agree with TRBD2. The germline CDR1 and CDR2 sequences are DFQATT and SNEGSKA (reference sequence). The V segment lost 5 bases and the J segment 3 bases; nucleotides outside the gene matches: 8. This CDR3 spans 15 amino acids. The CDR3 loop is CSAVTSGDPKETQYF. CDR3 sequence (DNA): TGCAGTGCTGTGACTAGCGGGGATCCTAAAGAGACCCAGTACTTC.

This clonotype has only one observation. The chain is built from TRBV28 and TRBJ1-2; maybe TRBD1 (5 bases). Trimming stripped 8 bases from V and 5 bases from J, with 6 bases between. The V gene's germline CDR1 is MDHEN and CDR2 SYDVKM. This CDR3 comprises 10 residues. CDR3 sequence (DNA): TGTGCCAGCGGGGGATATGGCTACACCTTC. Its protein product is CASGGYGYTF.